Below are 29 T cell receptor beta chains sequenced from a single sample in a study of vaccination and CD4 T cells after COVID-19. CD4+ T cells that had been cultured provided DNA sequenced with the Oncomine TCR Beta short-read assay. MiXCR, applied by TCRdb to the PCR reads, yields one record per CDR3 protein. The sample carries 13,000 to 15,000 distinct CDR3 sequences, around 56% recorded once. The sample's treatment: roughly nine-day PBMC culture with coronavirus spike peptide pools or control peptides (ViraFEST assay). Which antigens these TCRs recognize remains unknown. Material for sequencing was CD4+ T cells from blood, cultured in vitro. Every receptor here comes from a human donor who had recovered from COVID-19.

The chain employs TRBV7-2 and TRBJ2-1; 12 positions agree with TRBD2. In germline, CDR1 is SGHTA, CDR2 FQGNSA. The CDR3 has 17 amino acids. V dropped 5 bases and J dropped 3; count of bases not matched to a gene: 8. CDR3 residues: CASSVRLAGVVYNEQFF. The CDR3 nucleotides read TGTGCCAGCAGCGTGAGACTAGCGGGAGTGGTCTACAATGAGCAGTTCTTC.

The gene calls are TRBV28 and TRBJ2-1; tentatively, D is TRBD2 (6 bases). This CDR3 has 13 residues. Trimming took 6 bases from V and 8 from J, leaving 14 bases between them. Germline-derived CDR1 and CDR2 are MDHEN and SYDVKM. The CDR3 loop is CASSSTSFDEQFF. CDR3 DNA: TGTGCCAGCAGCTCGACTAGTTTCGATGAGCAGTTCTTC.

This chain uses TRBV15 with TRBJ2-2; TRBD2 matches 12 bases. The V gene end was trimmed by 3 bases and the J gene end by 3 bases; junction bases not matched to a gene: 5. This CDR3 is 17 amino acids long. Germline loops: CDR1 LNHNV, CDR2 YYDKDF (reference sequence). CDR3 DNA: TGTGCCACCAGCAGGGACACTAGCGGGAGGCACACCGGGGAGCTGTTTTTT. Translating it yields CATSRDTSGRHTGELFF.

This sequence joins TRBV20-1 and TRBJ2-3; TRBD2 might be the D (6 bases). CDR1 is DFQATT and CDR2 is SNEGSKA in the germline V gene (reference sequence). CDR3 size: 15 residues. Trimming pared 2 bases from V and 0 bases from J, leaving 12 bases between. The CDR3 spells CSARSAGYSTDTQYF. The CDR3 DNA reads TGCAGTGCTAGATCAGCGGGTTATAGCACAGATACGCAGTATTTT.

This clonotype was detected a few times. This chain uses TRBV19 with TRBJ2-6, with D possibly TRBD1 on 5 matching bases. V gave up 7 bases and J gave up 0 bases, with 10 bases separating them. Germline CDR1 reads LNHDA; CDR2 reads SQIVND (reference sequence). The CDR3 runs to 15 residues. This CDR3 is CASTRVGSGANVLTF. DNA of the CDR3: TGTGCCAGTACCAGGGTAGGCTCTGGGGCCAACGTCCTGACTTTC.

This clonotype was found a few times. V is TRBV2 and J is TRBJ1-5, with TRBD1 matching 9 bases. The germline V gene has CDR1 SNHLY and CDR2 FYNNEI. This CDR3 has 15 residues. V lost 8 bases to trimming and J lost 2 bases; unmatched junction nucleotides: 7. Here the CDR3 DNA reads TGTGCCAGCGCTATCCGGGACAGGGGCAATCAGCCCCAGCATTTT. The encoded protein is CASAIRDRGNQPQHF.

The chain is built from TRBV20-1 and TRBJ1-5, with unresolved D. V lost 0 bases and J lost 0, with 12 bases in between. The CDR3 length is 16 residues. The germline CDR1 and CDR2 sequences are DFQATT and SNEGSKA (reference sequence). The CDR3 region is CSARDGHFYSNQPQHF. The CDR3 DNA sequence: TGCAGTGCTAGAGATGGCCACTTTTATAGCAATCAGCCCCAGCATTTT.

This clonotype was observed a few times. The J gene is TRBJ2-3, the V gene TRBV6-5, with 9 positions matching TRBD2. Germline CDR1 is MNHEY and CDR2 is SVGAGI. The CDR3 contains 17 residues. V trimming: 2 bases; J trimming: 10 bases; junction bases outside the gene matches: 16. In DNA, the CDR3 is TGTGCCAGCAGTTACCCCCCGGGAGGCGGGAGGGCCGAAGCGCAGTATTTT. Translated, it gives CASSYPPGGGRAEAQYF.

This clonotype has just a few counts. The chain employs TRBV7-8 and TRBJ1-6, with 9 bases identical to TRBD1. Losses at the gene ends were 4 bases for V and 10 bases for J; bases not matched to a gene: 8. This CDR3 has 15 amino acids. Germline V gene sequence: CDR1 SGHVS, CDR2 FQNEAQ. CDR3 sequence (DNA): TGTGCCAGCAGCTCTTACCGGGACAGGGTGTCACCCCTCCACTTT. This encodes CASSSYRDRVSPLHF.

The J gene is TRBJ2-7, the V gene TRBV6-4, with D possibly TRBD2 on 6 matching bases. This CDR3 spans 17 amino acids. The V gene lost 0 bases and the J gene lost 0 bases, with 15 bases spanning the gap. The germline CDR1 and CDR2 sequences are MRHNA and SNTAGT. The CDR3 region is CASSDSFRDCLSYEQYF. The CDR3 DNA follows: TGTGCCAGCAGTGACTCGTTCCGGGACTGCCTCTCCTACGAGCAGTACTTC.

The rearrangement joins TRBV9 to TRBJ1-2; no clear D. Trimming shortened V by 4 bases and J by 8 bases, and 18 bases separated the two germline ends. This CDR3 contains 14 residues. Germline V lookup: CDR1 SGDLS, CDR2 YYNGEE. The CDR3 loop reads CASSPATMPSGYTF. Here the CDR3 DNA reads TGTGCCAGCAGCCCCGCGACGATGCCGTCAGGCTACACCTTC.

The chain joins TRBV27 to TRBJ2-7; 7 nucleotides align to TRBD1. The CDR3 covers 13 residues. Per the germline V gene, CDR1 is MNHEY and CDR2 is SMNVEV (reference sequence). J gave up 7 bases and V 5 bases, and 8 bases lay outside the gene matches. Written as DNA, the CDR3 is TGTGCCAGCAGTATAAATCGACAGGGTGAGCAGTACTTC. This encodes CASSINRQGEQYF.

This chain connects TRBV2 to TRBJ1-2; maybe TRBD1 (5 bases). Between the trimmed V and J ends, which lost 2 bases and 8 bases, there was a span of 12 bases. The germline V gene has CDR1 SNHLY and CDR2 FYNNEI. The CDR3 consists of 13 residues. The CDR3 DNA is TGTGCCAGCAGTGAACTGGGGGGTTGGGGCTACACCTTC. Translated, it gives CASSELGGWGYTF.

This clonotype occurred a few times. J is TRBJ1-5 and V is TRBV7-9; TRBD1 agrees at 8 bases. The germline gives CDR1 SEHNR, CDR2 FQNEAQ (reference sequence). Unmatched junction bases numbered 14, after V lost 5 bases and J lost 2 bases. There are 18 residues in the CDR3. The CDR3 DNA reads TGTGCCAGCAGCCTCGGCAGGGGGCAAAATGTTGGCAATCAGCCCCAGCATTTT. It specifies CASSLGRGQNVGNQPQHF.

The J gene is TRBJ1-2, the V gene TRBV20-1, with 7 bases lining up with TRBD1. Losses at the gene ends were 5 bases for V and 7 bases for J; bases not matched to a gene: 10. In germline, CDR1 is DFQATT, CDR2 SNEGSKA (reference sequence). The CDR3 has 13 amino acids. The CDR3, as DNA: TGCAGTGCTGGGGACACATACAGGGGTGGCTACACCTTC. Protein sequence: CSAGDTYRGGYTF.

This clonotype was found a few times. The chain couples TRBV19 to TRBJ2-5, with a weak D call TRBD2 (6 bases). The ends were cut back, 1 base at V and 4 bases at J, with 10 bases in the middle. This CDR3 is 14 amino acids long. Germline V CDR1 and CDR2: LNHDA, SQIVND (reference sequence). In DNA form, the CDR3 reads TGTGCCAGTAGTATAGCGGGAGTAGGAGAGACCCAGTACTTC. This sequence encodes CASSIAGVGETQYF.

This sequence joins TRBV6-4 and TRBJ2-2; D is unclear. This CDR3 has 15 amino acids. V was pared by 5 bases and J by 1 base, with 11 bases between. CDR1 is MRHNA, CDR2 SNTAGT, per germline. Written as DNA, the CDR3 is TGTGCCAGCAGTCCACACCCAGAGAACACCGGGGAGCTGTTTTTT. Translation gives CASSPHPENTGELFF.

This clonotype showed up just a few times. The chain combines TRBV6-1 with TRBJ1-2; D ambiguous. The germline V and J ends were trimmed by 1 base and 4 bases, with 4 bases remaining between them. The germline CDR1 and CDR2 sequences are MNHNS and SASEGT. CDR3 length: 12 residues. The CDR3 nucleotides read TGTGCCAGCAGTGAAGACACCTATGGCTACACCTTC. Protein: CASSEDTYGYTF.

The chain couples TRBV5-4 to TRBJ2-1; D is unclear. Germline CDR1 reads SGHNT; CDR2 reads YYREEE (reference sequence). This CDR3 contains 12 residues. Trimming left V 4 bases short and J 2 bases short, with 4 bases between. The CDR3, as DNA: TGTGCCAGCAGCACAACCTACAATGAGCAGTTCTTC. Translated, it gives CASSTTYNEQFF.

This clonotype was seen only a few times. The J gene is TRBJ2-3, the V gene TRBV30; D remains ambiguous. The germline V and J ends were trimmed by 0 bases and 4 bases, with 2 bases remaining between them. This CDR3 comprises 11 residues. Germline V lookup: CDR1 GTSNPN, CDR2 SVGIG (reference sequence). The CDR3 region has the DNA TGTGCCTGGAGTGTTCCAGATACGCAGTATTTT. It encodes CAWSVPDTQYF. Complete variable domain (other parts from reference TRBV30 and TRBJ2-3): SQTIHQWPATLVQPVGSPLSLECTVEGTSNPNLYWYRQAAGRGLQLLFYSVGIGQISSEVPQNLSASRPQDRQFILSSKKLLLSDSGFYLCAWSVPDTQYFGPGTRLTVL.

As for this clonotype: One base away lies a much larger clone, so this may be a sequencing read error. V usage is TRBV10-1 and J usage is TRBJ1-5; D possibly corresponds to TRBD1 (5 bases). CDR3 length equals 14 residues. Germline CDR1 reads WNHNN; CDR2 reads SYGVQD (reference sequence). V was pared by 5 bases and J by 3 bases, with 11 bases between. CDR3 region: CASSLDSLNQPQHF. For the CDR3, the DNA is TGCGCCAGCAGTTTAGACAGCCTCAATCAGCCCCAGCATTTT.

The V and J genes are TRBV5-1 and TRBJ2-7; 7 nucleotides match TRBD2. Germline V gene lookup returns CDR1 SGHRS and CDR2 YFSETQ. The junction had 8 bases not matched to a gene; V was cut back by 2 bases and J by 6 bases. This CDR3 comprises 14 residues. CDR3 DNA sequence: TGCGCCAGCAGCTTACCGGCGGGAGCGCTCGAGCAGTACTTC. Protein product: CASSLPAGALEQYF.

This clonotype showed up just a few times. The chain couples TRBV7-2 to TRBJ1-1; 7 bases match TRBD1. Germline CDR1 SGHTA, CDR2 FQGNSA. The V segment lost 4 bases and the J segment 4 bases; nucleotides outside the gene matches: 6. This CDR3 is 14 amino acids long. The CDR3 nucleotides are TGTGCCAGCAGCTACACAGGGGTGGGCACTGAAGCTTTCTTT. It translates to CASSYTGVGTEAFF.

In its sample, this clonotype was seen once. The rearrangement links TRBV20-1 to TRBJ2-3, with TRBD1 matching 7 bases. Germline CDR1 DFQATT, CDR2 SNEGSKA (reference sequence). Trimming cost V 4 bases and J 1 base; bases outside gene matches: 5. This CDR3 contains 14 residues. CDR3 nucleotide sequence: TGCAGTGCTATTGGGGACAGTCGCACAGATACGCAGTATTTT. Translating gives CSAIGDSRTDTQYF.

The rearrangement uses TRBV2 and TRBJ2-6, with TRBD2 matching 13 bases. J lost 4 bases, V lost 5 bases, and 5 bases had no gene match. The germline CDR1 and CDR2 sequences are SNHLY and FYNNEI. The length of the CDR3 is 17 residues. In nucleotides, the CDR3 is TGTGCCAGCAGTCAACTAGCGGGAGGGTGGGGGGCCAACGTCCTGACTTTC. Translation gives CASSQLAGGWGANVLTF.

The rearrangement joins TRBV21-1 to TRBJ1-5; TRBD1, as called in the table, went unchecked against the DNA. TRBV21-1 is a documented pseudogene. The CDR3 has 15 amino acids. The chain's CDR3 is CASSKARRGGQPQHF. CDR3 bases: TGTGCCAGCAGCAAAGCTCGAAGGGGTGGCCAGCCCCAGCATTTT.

V is TRBV7-2 and J is TRBJ2-1; 7 positions agree with TRBD1. Germline CDR1 and CDR2: SGHTA and FQGNSA. The V and J ends lost 3 bases and 6 bases, in that order; junction bases with no gene match: 5. The CDR3 has 14 amino acids. For the CDR3, the DNA is TGTGCCAGCAGCTTTTCGGGACAGTTCAATGAGCAGTTCTTC. As protein: CASSFSGQFNEQFF.

This chain links TRBV7-2 with TRBJ1-2, with D maybe TRBD1 (5 bases). The CDR3 length is 13 residues. Trimming cost V 4 bases and J 8 bases, with 14 bases left between them. Germline-derived CDR1 and CDR2 are SGHTA and FQGNSA. The CDR3: CASSYTGYWGYTF. CDR3 bases: TGTGCCAGCAGCTACACAGGTTATTGGGGCTACACCTTC.

V usage is TRBV11-2 and J usage is TRBJ1-2; D ambiguous. The V gene's germline CDR1 is SGHAT and CDR2 FQNNGV. V lost 5 bases and J 8 bases, leaving 9 bases between the germline ends. The CDR3 runs to 11 residues. The CDR3 sequence: CASSGGGGYTF. CDR3 nucleotide sequence: TGTGCCAGCAGCGGTGGAGGGGGCTACACCTTC. Filled out from reference TRBV11-2 and TRBJ1-2, the complete variable domain reads EAGVAQSPRYKIIEKRQSVAFWCNPISGHATLYWYQQILGQGPKLLIQFQNNGVVDDSQLPKDRFSAERLKGVDSTLKIQPAKLEDSAVYLCASSGGGGYTFGSGTRLTVV.